The 10 T cell receptor beta chains reported below all come from one sample, sequenced in a study of blood T cell repertoires in COVID-19 (dated by TCRdb to about 2020). Library preparation employed the immunoSEQ multiplex PCR assay. In its TCRdb copy, this immuneACCESS table keeps in-frame sequences only and misses some clones. Where compared with another copy, unresolved V genes explain less than half of these, and the others have no known cause. A total of around 39,000 clones appear in this sample, 81% of them only once. The ten largest clones take up 29% of the sample. Sequenced sample: peripheral blood. These receptors were obtained from a man of 80 years or more with active or convalescent COVID-19.

V is TRBV19 and J is TRBJ2-1; 7 bases are shared with TRBD1. Per the germline V gene, CDR1 is LNHDA and CDR2 is SQIVND (reference sequence). V lost 4 bases and J lost 4; bases outside the gene matches: 13. The CDR3 covers 17 residues. The CDR3 nucleotides read TGTGCCAGTAGTACAAGACTACAGGGGCGTTTTTACAATGAGCAGTTCTTC. It encodes CASSTRLQGRFYNEQFF.

The rearrangement joins TRBV29-1 to TRBJ1-3; TRBD1 matches at 7 bases. The CDR3 is 13 amino acids. Germline lookup yields CDR1 SQVTM and CDR2 ANQGSEA. J was trimmed by 3 bases and V by 7 bases; bases with no gene match: 6. The CDR3 here is CSAGQPDGNTIYF. The CDR3 nucleotides are TGCAGCGCGGGACAGCCTGATGGAAACACCATATATTTT.

This clone occurred a few times. The rearrangement joins TRBV10-3 to TRBJ1-1; the match to TRBD1 covers 7 bases. CDR3 size: 13 residues. Germline CDR1 and CDR2: ENHRY and SYGVKD. V shed 7 bases, J shed 0 bases, and the junction held 2 bases outside the gene matches. The DNA of the CDR3 is TGTGCCATCAAACAGGGGATGAACACTGAAGCTTTCTTT. Protein sequence: CAIKQGMNTEAFF.

V and J are TRBV2 and TRBJ1-4, with 8 bases matching TRBD1. J gave up 3 bases and V 4 bases, and 7 bases lay outside the gene matches. The CDR3 runs 16 residues. The germline CDR1 and CDR2 sequences are SNHLY and FYNNEI. The CDR3 is CASSGEGRGPNEKLFF. CDR3 DNA sequence: TGTGCCAGCAGTGGAGAGGGCAGGGGGCCTAATGAAAAACTGTTTTTT.

This clone was recorded a few times. This chain connects TRBV7-2 to TRBJ2-2; possibly TRBD2 for D (5 bases). CDR3 length: 15 residues. V was clipped by 1 base and J by 6 bases, with 12 bases between them. CDR1 is SGHTA and CDR2 is FQGNSA in the germline V gene. CDR3 residues: CASSLGRVSAGELFF. The CDR3 DNA sequence: TGTGCCAGCAGCTTAGGGCGGGTCTCCGCCGGGGAGCTGTTTTTT.

The chain employs TRBV15 and TRBJ2-1; the match to TRBD2 covers 9 bases. The CDR3 sequence is 14 residues long. After removal of 0 bases from V and 12 bases from J, the junction contained 6 bases not matched to a gene. Germline CDR1 is LNHNV and CDR2 is YYDKDF (reference sequence). CDR3 in DNA: TGTGCCACCAGCAGAGATACGGCTAGCGGGGCGCAGTTCTTC. As protein: CATSRDTASGAQFF. Combining the CDR3 with reference TRBV15 and TRBJ2-1 gives the whole variable domain DAMVIQNPRYQVTQFGKPVTLSCSQTLNHNVMYWYQQKSSQAPKLLFHYYDKDFNNEADTPDNFQSRRPNTSFCFLDIRSPGLGDTAMYLCATSRDTASGAQFFGPGTRLTVL.

The rearrangement links TRBV19 to TRBJ1-1; D gene ambiguous. The CDR3 is 12 amino acids. Germline CDR1 reads LNHDA; CDR2 reads SQIVND (reference sequence). V lost 0 bases and J lost 8, with 7 bases in between. DNA for the CDR3: TGTGCCAGTAGTATAGATCATTCCGAAGCTTTCTTT. Translated, it gives CASSIDHSEAFF.

The chain recombines TRBV7-8 with TRBJ2-1; perhaps TRBD1 as D (6 bases). The CDR3 sequence is 14 residues long. V lost 1 base and J 4 bases, leaving 8 bases between the germline ends. Germline CDR1 is SGHVS and CDR2 is FQNEAQ. CDR3 residues: CASSLGTEYNEQFF. The DNA for the CDR3 is TGTGCCAGCAGCTTAGGGACAGAGTACAATGAGCAGTTCTTC.

This clone was observed once. The chain is built from TRBV30 and TRBJ1-2, with a weak D call TRBD1 (5 bases). V was cut by 2 bases and J by 5 bases, with 9 bases left in between. The CDR3 length is 12 residues. The germline CDR1 and CDR2 sequences are GTSNPN and SVGIG (reference sequence). The CDR3 DNA follows: TGTGCCTGGAGTCGACAGACGTATGGCTACACCTTC. This encodes CAWSRQTYGYTF.

The chain uses TRBV6-2 or TRBV6-3 and TRBJ1-4, with D possibly matching TRBD1 (5 bases). The length of the CDR3 is 16 residues. Germline CDR1 MNHEY, CDR2 SVGEGT. V shed 4 bases and J shed 8 bases, with 20 bases lying between them. The CDR3 here is CASSSIPRGEKEKLFF. CDR3 nucleotides: TGTGCCAGCAGTTCAATCCCGCGGGGGGAAAAAGAAAAACTGTTTTTT.